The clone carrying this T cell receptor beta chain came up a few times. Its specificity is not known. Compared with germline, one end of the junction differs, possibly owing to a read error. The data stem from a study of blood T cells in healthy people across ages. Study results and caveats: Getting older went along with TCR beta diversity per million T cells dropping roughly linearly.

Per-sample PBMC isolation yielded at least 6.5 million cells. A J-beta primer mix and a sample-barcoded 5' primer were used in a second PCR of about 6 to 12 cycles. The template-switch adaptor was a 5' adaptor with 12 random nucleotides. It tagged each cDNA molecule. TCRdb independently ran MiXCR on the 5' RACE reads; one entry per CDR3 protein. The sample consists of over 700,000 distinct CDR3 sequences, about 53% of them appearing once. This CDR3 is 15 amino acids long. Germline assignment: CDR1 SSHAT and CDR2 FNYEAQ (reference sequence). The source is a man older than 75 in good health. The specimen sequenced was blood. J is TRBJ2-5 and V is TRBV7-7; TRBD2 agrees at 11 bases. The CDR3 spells CASSLRLAGQETQYF. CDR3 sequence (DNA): TGTGCTAGCAGTCTACGACTAGCGGGGCAAGAGACCCAGTACTTC. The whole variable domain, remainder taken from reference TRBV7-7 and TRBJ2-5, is GAGVSQSPRYKVTKRGQDVTLRCDPISSHATLYWYQQALGQGPEFLTYFNYEAQPDKSGLPSDRFSAERPEGSISTLTIQRTEQRDSAMYRCASSLRLAGQETQYFGPGTRLLVL.